This TCR beta chain is drawn from a study of blood T cell repertoires in COVID-19. Looking at the study overall: Nucleic acid was either cDNA or gDNA, and it came from T cells, B-cell-depleted T cells, or PBMCs.

This clone turned up a few times. J was trimmed by 7 bases and V by 4 bases; bases with no gene match: 14. The CDR3 has 17 amino acids. The germline V gene has CDR1 MGHRA and CDR2 YSYEKL. Sequenced by immunoSEQ multiplex PCR; TCRdb stores in-frame clones only, minus some. The sample shows about 140,000 clones, about four fifths of them seen only once. The TCR was taken from a man between 65 and 85 years old who had recovered from COVID-19. Sequences were obtained from peripheral blood. This chain uses TRBV4-1 with TRBJ1-5, with 9 bases aligning to TRBD1. The CDR3 protein is CASSPRQGDRSRQPQHF. The DNA of the CDR3 is TGCGCCAGCAGCCCCCGACAGGGGGATCGGTCACGGCAGCCCCAGCATTTT.